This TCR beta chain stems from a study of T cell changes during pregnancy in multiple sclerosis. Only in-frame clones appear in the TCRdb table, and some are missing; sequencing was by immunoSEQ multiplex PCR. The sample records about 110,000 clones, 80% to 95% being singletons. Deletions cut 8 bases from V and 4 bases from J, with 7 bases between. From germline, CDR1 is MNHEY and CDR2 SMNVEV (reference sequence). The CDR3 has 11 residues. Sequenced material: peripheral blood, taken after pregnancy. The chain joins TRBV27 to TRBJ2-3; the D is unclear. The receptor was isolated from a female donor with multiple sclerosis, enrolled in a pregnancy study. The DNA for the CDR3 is TGTGCCAGCTTTTTCTCAGATACGCAGTATTTT. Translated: CASFFSDTQYF.